This T cell receptor beta chain is drawn from a study of blood T cell repertoires in COVID-19. Study-level information: T cells, B-cell-depleted T cells, or PBMCs provided the cDNA or gDNA that served as material.

In the authors' workflow: Nucleated cell number was recorded as an estimate derived from reference gene primer amplification. Sequenced by immunoSEQ multiplex PCR; TCRdb stores in-frame clones only, minus some. D and trimming come from the DNA, and the V and J calls and clone size come from that table. In the table there are around 290,000 clones, more than 75% of which are singletons. This clone appeared once. The CDR3 contains 15 residues. The germline V gene has CDR1 SNHLY and CDR2 FYNNEI. The ends were cut back, 1 base at V and 4 bases at J, with 11 bases in the middle. Living in about 25 US areas, the participants were between about 18 and 100 years of age.

Sequencing used PBMCs or T cells enriched from blood (not recorded which). The TCR originated in a woman aged 55-75 years in a cohort exposed to, infected with or recovered from COVID-19 (not recorded which). The V gene is TRBV2, the J gene TRBJ2-1; D is possibly TRBD2 (5 bases). The CDR3 nucleotides are TGTGCCAGCAGTGAAGAACGGGGTATATACAATGAGCAGTTCTTC. Protein sequence: CASSEERGIYNEQFF.